These 11 T cell receptor beta chains were sequenced from one sample in a study of T cell responses to AZD1222 COVID-19 vaccine. Libraries were prepared by immunoSEQ multiplex PCR; TCRdb keeps only in-frame clonotypes and omits some of them. Of under 150,000 clones listed, just over 90% were seen once; the top ten hold 5.1%. Source: peripheral blood, taken on day 0 of AZD1222 vaccination. The source is an adult in good health.

The CDR3 loop reads CSVQTGTADNSPLHF. DNA for the CDR3: TGCAGCGTTCAGACGGGGACAGCAGATAATTCACCCCTCCACTTT. The V gene is TRBV29-1, the J gene TRBJ1-6; TRBD1 matches at 7 bases. The CDR3 runs to 15 residues. After removal of 5 bases from V and 5 bases from J, the junction contained 9 bases not matched to a gene. Germline V gene data show CDR1 as SQVTM and CDR2 as ANQGSEA. The full variable domain, completed using reference TRBV29-1 and TRBJ1-6, is SAVISQKPSRDICQRGTSLTIQCQVDSQVTMMFWYRQQPGQSLTLIATANQGSEATYESGFVIDKFPISRPNLTFSTLTVSNMSPEDSSIYLCSVQTGTADNSPLHFGNGTRLTVT.

The chain combines TRBV18 with TRBJ1-1; D remains ambiguous. This CDR3 spans 13 amino acids. Between the trimmed V and J ends, which lost 3 bases and 3 bases, there was a span of 8 bases. Germline V CDR1 and CDR2: KGHSH, LQKENI. The CDR3 here is CASSPGEDTEAFF. CDR3 bases: TGTGCCAGCTCACCCGGGGAGGACACTGAAGCTTTCTTT.

The chain is built from TRBV21-1 and TRBJ2-1. TRBV21-1 is reported as a pseudogene. This CDR3 is 21 amino acids long. DNA of the CDR3: TGTGCCAGCAGCAAACGAACGCCGGGACCCCCGAACCTCGATAACTACAATGAGCAGTTCTTC. It is translated as CASSKRTPGPPNLDNYNEQFF.

The CDR3 sequence: CASSLYDSAELFF. The CDR3 nucleotides read TGTGCCAGCAGCTTATATGATTCGGCGGAGCTGTTTTTT. This rearrangement joins TRBV7-2 to TRBJ2-2; D ambiguous. Germline CDR1 and CDR2: SGHTA and FQGNSA. The V gene lost 2 bases and the J gene lost 10 bases, with 11 bases spanning the gap. The CDR3 covers 13 residues.

The chain has TRBV28 and TRBJ1-1; no definite D call. Germline V gene lookup returns CDR1 MDHEN and CDR2 SYDVKM. The length of the CDR3 is 12 residues. V shed 2 bases and J shed 5 bases, with 6 bases lying between them. The CDR3 DNA reads as TGTGCCAGCAGTTTACAACTTACTGAAGCTTTCTTT. It specifies CASSLQLTEAFF.

The gene calls are TRBV6-2 or TRBV6-3 and TRBJ2-7; weak D call: TRBD2 (6 bases). V was cut by 3 bases and J by 7 bases, with 19 bases left in between. The CDR3 extends over 15 amino acids. CDR1 MNHEY and CDR2 SVGEGT come from the germline V gene. The CDR3 region is CASSYEPGLGGEQYF. CDR3 nucleotides: TGTGCCAGCAGTTATGAGCCGGGACTTGGCGGAGAGCAGTACTTC.

The chain is built from TRBV28 and TRBJ2-7, with 13 nucleotides matching TRBD2. The CDR3 consists of 16 residues. V gave up 4 bases and J gave up 5 bases; unmatched junction bases: 8. Per germline, CDR1 MDHEN and CDR2 SYDVKM. CDR3 in DNA: TGTGCCAGCAGTTACCAGCGGACTAGCGGGGGAAACGAGCAGTACTTC. As protein: CASSYQRTSGGNEQYF.

V is TRBV7-2 and J is TRBJ1-1; D perhaps matches TRBD1 (5 bases). The CDR3 is 13 residues long. Germline loops: CDR1 SGHTA, CDR2 FQGNSA. V lost 4 bases and J lost 1, with 7 bases in between. CDR3 sequence (DNA): TGTGCCAGCAGCTCAGGACAGAACACTGAAGCTTTCTTT. Amino acids: CASSSGQNTEAFF. Based on the CDR3 plus reference TRBV7-2 and TRBJ1-1, the full variable domain is GAGVSQSPSNKVTEKGKDVELRCDPISGHTALYWYRQSLGQGLEFLIYFQGNSAPDKSGLPSDRFSAERTGGSVSTLTIQRTQQEDSAVYLCASSSGQNTEAFFGQGTRLTVV.

V gene TRBV10-3 combines with J gene TRBJ2-7, with D possibly being TRBD2 (6 bases). The CDR3 covers 13 residues. Germline V gene lookup returns CDR1 ENHRY and CDR2 SYGVKD. V was trimmed by 0 bases and J by 6 bases, leaving 9 bases between them. The CDR3: CAISESEGPEQYF. CDR3 coding DNA: TGTGCCATCAGTGAGTCGGAGGGACCCGAGCAGTACTTC.

The genes are TRBV7-2 and TRBJ2-7; D is possibly TRBD2 (6 bases). This CDR3 region has 14 residues. The V gene lost 2 bases and the J gene lost 3 bases, with 11 bases spanning the gap. CDR1 is SGHTA and CDR2 is FQGNSA in the germline V gene. Here the CDR3 DNA reads TGTGCCAGCAGCTTAATCTCTAGCGACTACGAGCAGTACTTC. The encoded protein is CASSLISSDYEQYF.

V is TRBV7-2 and J is TRBJ1-2; TRBD1 aligns across 9 bases. V dropped 5 bases and J dropped 6; count of bases not matched to a gene: 10. From germline, CDR1 is SGHTA and CDR2 FQGNSA. There are 15 residues in the CDR3. The CDR3 is CASSGRDRAVHGYTF. The CDR3 DNA reads as TGTGCCAGCAGCGGTCGGGACAGGGCTGTTCATGGCTACACCTTC.